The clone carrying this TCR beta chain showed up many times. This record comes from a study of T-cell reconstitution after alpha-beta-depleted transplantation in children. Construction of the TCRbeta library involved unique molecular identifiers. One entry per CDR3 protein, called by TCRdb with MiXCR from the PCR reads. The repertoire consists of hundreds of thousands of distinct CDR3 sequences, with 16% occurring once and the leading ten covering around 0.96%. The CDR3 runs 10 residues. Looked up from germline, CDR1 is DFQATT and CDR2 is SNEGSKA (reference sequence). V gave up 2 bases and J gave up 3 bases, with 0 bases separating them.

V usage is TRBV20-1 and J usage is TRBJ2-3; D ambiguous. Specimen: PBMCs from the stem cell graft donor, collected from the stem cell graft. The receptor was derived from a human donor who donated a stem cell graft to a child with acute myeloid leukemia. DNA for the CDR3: TGCAGTGCTAGAACAGATACGCAGTATTTT. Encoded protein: CSARTDTQYF.